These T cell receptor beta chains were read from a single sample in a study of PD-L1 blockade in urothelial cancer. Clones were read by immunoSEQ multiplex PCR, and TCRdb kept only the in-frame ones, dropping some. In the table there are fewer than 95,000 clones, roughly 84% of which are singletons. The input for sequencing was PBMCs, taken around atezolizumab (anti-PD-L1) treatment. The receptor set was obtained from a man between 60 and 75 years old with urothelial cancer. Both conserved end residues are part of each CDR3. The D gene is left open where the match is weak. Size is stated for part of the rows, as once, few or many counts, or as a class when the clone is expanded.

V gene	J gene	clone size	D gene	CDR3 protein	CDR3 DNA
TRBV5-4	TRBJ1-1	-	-	CASSLFAGANTEAFF	TGTGCCAGCAGCTTGTTTGCGGGCGCGAACACTGAAGCTTTCTTT
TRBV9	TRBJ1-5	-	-	CASSVRLGGNQPQHF	TGTGCCAGCAGCGTCCGACTGGGGGGGAATCAGCCCCAGCATTTT
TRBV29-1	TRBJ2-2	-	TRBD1	CSALQGTGELFF	TGCAGCGCCCTACAGGGGACCGGGGAGCTGTTTTTT
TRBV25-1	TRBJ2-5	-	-	CASSGNREMKETQYF	TGTGCCAGCAGTGGAAACAGGGAGATGAAAGAGACCCAGTACTTC
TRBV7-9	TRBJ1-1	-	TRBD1	CASSIGQGVIEAFF	TGTGCCAGCAGCATCGGACAGGGGGTGATAGAAGCTTTCTTT
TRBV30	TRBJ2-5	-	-	CAWSEGETQYF	TGTGCCTGGAGTGAGGGGGAGACCCAGTACTTC
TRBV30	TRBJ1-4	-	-	CAWGTSSSTNEKLFF	TGTGCCTGGGGGACTTCTTCCTCAACTAATGAAAAACTGTTTTTT
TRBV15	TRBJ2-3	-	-	CATSGRPSGQGTDTQYF	TGTGCCACCAGCGGGAGGCCCTCCGGGCAGGGCACAGATACGCAGTATTTT
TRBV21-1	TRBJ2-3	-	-	CASSSGEIRSTDTQYF	TGTGCCAGCAGCTCCGGGGAAATCCGCAGCACAGATACGCAGTATTTT
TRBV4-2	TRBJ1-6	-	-	CASSQDTGQVYSPLHF	TGTGCCAGCAGCCAAGATACTGGGCAGGTTTATTCACCCCTCCACTTT
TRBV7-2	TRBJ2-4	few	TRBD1	CASSSGTGNIQYF	TGTGCCAGCAGCTCCGGGACAGGGAACATTCAGTACTTC
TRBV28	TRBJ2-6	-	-	CASSPINAGANVLTF	TGTGCCAGCAGTCCTATCAATGCGGGGGCCAACGTCCTGACTTTC
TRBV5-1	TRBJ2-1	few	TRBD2	CASSYSFLTSGGAYEQFF	TGCGCCAGCAGTTATTCCTTCTTAACTAGCGGGGGGGCCTATGAGCAGTTCTTC
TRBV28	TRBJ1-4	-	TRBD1	CASSLQGAGEKLFF	TGTGCCAGCAGTTTACAGGGGGCGGGTGAAAAACTGTTTTTT
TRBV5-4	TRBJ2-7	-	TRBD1	CASSPLDRGWSEQYF	TGTGCCAGCAGCCCCCTGGACAGGGGATGGTCCGAGCAGTACTTC
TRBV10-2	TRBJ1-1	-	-	CASSSGTWTEAFF	TGCGCCAGCAGTTCAGGGACTTGGACTGAAGCTTTCTTT
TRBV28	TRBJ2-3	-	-	CASKRGGTDTQYF	TGTGCCAGTAAAAGGGGCGGCACAGATACGCAGTATTTT
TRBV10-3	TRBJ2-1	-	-	CASSGPTGEQFF	TGTGCCAGCAGCGGACCTACAGGTGAGCAGTTCTTC
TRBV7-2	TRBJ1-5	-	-	CASSRSGHNNQPQHF	TGTGCCAGCAGCCGTTCGGGACACAACAATCAGCCCCAGCATTTT
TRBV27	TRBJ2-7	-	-	CASSPNTGLLYEQYF	TGTGCCAGCAGTCCTAACACGGGACTCCTCTACGAGCAGTACTTC
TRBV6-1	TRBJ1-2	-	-	CASSEGGELSGYTF	TGTGCCAGCAGCGAGGGGGGGGAGCTGAGTGGCTACACCTTC
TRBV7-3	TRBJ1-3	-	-	CACGSKVAELDGNTIYF	TGTGCCTGTGGGTCAAAGGTAGCCGAACTAGATGGAAACACCATATATTTT
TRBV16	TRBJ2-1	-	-	CASSPHDSNEQFF	TGTGCCAGCAGCCCCCACGACAGCAATGAGCAGTTCTTC
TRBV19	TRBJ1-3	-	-	CASRTQGGRNTIYF	TGTGCCAGCAGAACTCAGGGAGGTAGAAACACCATATATTTT
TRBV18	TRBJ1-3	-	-	CASSPVYLQGSGNTIYF	TGTGCCAGCTCACCAGTCTATCTGCAGGGCTCTGGAAACACCATATATTTT
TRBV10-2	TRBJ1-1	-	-	CASSESYRAEAFF	TGCGCCAGCAGTGAGTCTTACAGGGCTGAAGCTTTCTTT
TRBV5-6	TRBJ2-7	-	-	CASSSPGYEQYF	TGTGCCAGCAGCTCGCCCGGCTACGAGCAGTACTTC
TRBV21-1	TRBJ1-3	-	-	CASDSGGNTIYF	TGTGCCAGCGACAGTGGCGGAAACACCATATATTTT
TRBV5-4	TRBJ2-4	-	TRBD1	CASSSPGQGTNIQYF	TGTGCCAGCAGCTCTCCGGGACAGGGGACAAACATTCAGTACTTC
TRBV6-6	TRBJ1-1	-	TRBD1	CASSSNRGSEAFF	TGTGCCAGCAGTTCCAACAGGGGGAGTGAAGCTTTCTTT
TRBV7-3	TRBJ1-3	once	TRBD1	CASSLNRGPGNTIYF	TGTGCCAGCAGCCTTAACAGGGGGCCAGGAAACACCATATATTTT
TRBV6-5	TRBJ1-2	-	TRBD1	CASSSTGAINYGYTF	TGTGCCAGCAGTTCCACAGGGGCGATAAACTATGGCTACACCTTC
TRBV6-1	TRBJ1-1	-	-	CASRLAERGAFF	TGTGCCAGCAGACTAGCAGAGAGGGGAGCTTTCTTT
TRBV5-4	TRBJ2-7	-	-	CASAAQEVNEQYF	TGTGCCAGCGCAGCGCAGGAGGTGAACGAGCAGTACTTC
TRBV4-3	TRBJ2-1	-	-	CASSQDASAAYNEQFF	TGCGCCAGCAGCCAAGACGCTAGCGCCGCCTACAATGAGCAGTTCTTC
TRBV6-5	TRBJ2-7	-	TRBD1	CASRLGTGEVYF	TGTGCCAGCAGACTGGGGACAGGGGAGGTGTACTTC
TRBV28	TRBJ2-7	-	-	CASSYRERARWEQYF	TGTGCCAGCAGTTACCGGGAGAGGGCTAGATGGGAGCAGTACTTC
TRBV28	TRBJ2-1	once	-	CASSKGGLPGNEQFF	TGTGCCAGCAGTAAGGGTGGACTCCCGGGGAATGAGCAGTTCTTC
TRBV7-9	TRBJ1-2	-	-	CASSGRYPAAGYGYTF	TGTGCCAGCAGCGGTAGGTACCCAGCGGCAGGCTATGGCTACACCTTC
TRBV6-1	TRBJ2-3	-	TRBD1	CASSAGDRGLTDTQYF	TGTGCCAGCAGTGCCGGGGACAGGGGGCTAACAGATACGCAGTATTTT
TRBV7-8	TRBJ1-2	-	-	CASSLASAAGLSYGYTF	TGTGCCAGCAGCTTAGCATCGGCGGCAGGGCTTTCCTATGGCTACACCTTC
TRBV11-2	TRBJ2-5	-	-	CASSPYQETQYF	TGTGCCAGCAGCCCCTACCAAGAGACCCAGTACTTC
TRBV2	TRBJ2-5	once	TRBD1	CASREGTGVETQYF	TGTGCCAGCAGGGAGGGGACAGGGGTAGAGACCCAGTACTTC
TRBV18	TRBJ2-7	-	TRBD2	CASSLGREGRGEQYF	TGTGCCAGCTCACTTGGCCGGGAGGGACGTGGGGAGCAGTACTTC
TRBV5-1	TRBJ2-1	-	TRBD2	CASSSGLASRNEQFF	TGCGCCAGCAGCTCCGGACTAGCATCGAGGAATGAGCAGTTCTTC
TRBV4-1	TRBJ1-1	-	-	CASSQVTANTEAFF	TGCGCCAGCAGCCAAGTTACAGCGAACACTGAAGCTTTCTTT
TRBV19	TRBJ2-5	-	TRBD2	CASSIGVGVAGGTQYF	TGTGCCAGTAGTATAGGGGTCGGGGTAGCGGGAGGGACCCAGTACTTC
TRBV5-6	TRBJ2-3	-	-	CASSSQMGRTDTQYF	TGTGCCAGCAGCTCTCAGATGGGCAGGACAGATACGCAGTATTTT
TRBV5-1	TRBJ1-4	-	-	CASSLVTGSNEKLFF	TGCGCCAGCAGCTTGGTCACAGGGAGTAATGAAAAACTGTTTTTT
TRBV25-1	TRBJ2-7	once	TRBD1	CASSESPPRGQGTYEQYF	TGTGCCAGCAGTGAATCCCCCCCCCGGGGACAGGGAACCTACGAGCAGTACTTC
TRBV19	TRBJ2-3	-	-	CASSSRGADTQYF	TGTGCCAGTAGTAGCAGGGGCGCAGATACGCAGTATTTT